One T cell receptor beta chain is described in this entry. Its antigen is unidentified. The treatment: roughly 20 received Ad26.COV2.S at low or high dose, single or two shots; five or six received placebo; per-sample allocation not given. After the first vaccine or placebo injection, samples were drawn on day 63. Its platform was an Ad26 vector, and its expressed antigen was Wuhan-strain SARS-CoV-2 spike. This record belongs to a study of Ad26.COV2.S vaccination and SARS-CoV-2 variants. Study conclusions and caveats: From the TCR breadth and depth analyses, total T cell responses may have been underestimated.

Data came from immunoSEQ multiplex PCR; TCRdb stores just in-frame clones and leaves some out. The sample includes around 300,000 clones, approximately 86% seen only once; the top ten take over 8.5%. The length of the CDR3 is 15 residues. V gave up 2 bases and J gave up 8 bases; unmatched junction bases: 3. Germline CDR1 reads SGHTA; CDR2 reads FQGNSA. This sequence joins TRBV7-2 and TRBJ1-6; 10 bases are shared with TRBD1. This sample comprised peripheral blood, obtained in a trial of Ad26.COV2.S vaccine versus placebo. The source of this sequence is a person between 18 and 60 years old who received the Ad26.COV2.S COVID-19 vaccine or a placebo. Written as DNA, the CDR3 is TGTGCCAGCAGCTTATTAGGGACAGGGGATTCACCCCTCCACTTT. It yields the protein CASSLLGTGDSPLHF.